This is a list of T cell receptor beta chains from one sample in a study of blood T cell repertoires in COVID-19. Here immunoSEQ multiplex PCR was the method, and the copy in TCRdb shows in-frame clones only, minus some. The table records about 290,000 clones, roughly 89% of them present only once. The sequenced material came from PBMCs or T cells enriched from blood (not recorded which). The source of these receptors is a woman aged 40 to 50 who had recovered from COVID-19. Both conserved end residues are part of each CDR3. Each record gives: J gene, V gene, D gene, clone size, CDR3 protein, CDR3 DNA. The D gene is left open where the match is weak. The listing skips clone size in some rows; elsewhere it reads once, few, many or a size class.

TRBJ1-2 TRBV30 TRBD1 NA CAWTSFRTGGGGYTF TGTGCCTGGACCTCCTTCCGGACAGGGGGCGGTGGCTACACCTTC
TRBJ2-2 TRBV7-9 TRBD1 NA CASTKRPGQGARRNTGELFF TGTGCCAGCACAAAAAGACCGGGACAGGGGGCTAGGAGGAACACCGGGGAGCTGTTTTTT
TRBJ1-2 TRBV6-5 TRBD1 NA CASSRGDSEYGYTF TGTGCCAGCAGTCGCGGGGACAGCGAATATGGCTACACCTTC
TRBJ2-3 TRBV11-3 NA NA CASSLELRTDTQYF TGTGCCAGCAGCTTAGAACTCCGCACAGATACGCAGTATTTT
TRBJ1-2 TRBV6-5 TRBD1 NA CASSYLTGALNYGYTF TGTGCCAGCAGTTACCTAACAGGGGCACTTAACTATGGCTACACCTTC
TRBJ2-3 TRBV12-5 TRBD1 NA CASGLGDRRTDTQYF TGTGCTAGTGGTTTGGGGGACAGACGAACAGATACGCAGTATTTT
TRBJ2-1 TRBV19 TRBD2 NA CASSLRLAGSNNEQFF TGTGCCAGTAGCCTAAGACTAGCGGGAAGTAACAATGAGCAGTTCTTC
TRBJ2-5 TRBV7-2 TRBD2 NA CASSFRRTSGSGETQYF TGTGCCAGCAGCTTCCGCAGGACTAGCGGGAGTGGGGAGACCCAGTACTTC
TRBJ2-3 TRBV4-1 TRBD2 NA CASSPGLAGGDTQYF TGCGCCAGCAGCCCCGGACTAGCGGGGGGTGATACGCAGTATTTT
TRBJ2-2 TRBV15 NA NA CATSRDRAPGGELFF TGTGCCACCAGCAGAGATCGGGCCCCGGGGGGGGAGCTGTTTTTT
TRBJ2-1 TRBV5-4 TRBD2 NA CASSLDPSGDYNEQFF TGTGCCAGCAGCTTGGACCCTAGCGGGGACTACAATGAGCAGTTCTTC
TRBJ1-1 TRBV7-2 TRBD1 NA CASSLTGGTNTEAFF TGTGCCAGCAGCTTGACAGGGGGTACGAACACTGAAGCTTTCTTT
TRBJ1-1 TRBV19 NA NA CASRQKGFTGIEAFF TGTGCCAGTAGACAAAAGGGGTTTACAGGAATCGAAGCTTTCTTT
TRBJ1-2 TRBV5-1 NA NA CASSPPVSDMAMTF TGCGCCAGCAGCCCGCCCGTGTCGGACATGGCTATGACCTTC
TRBJ1-3 TRBV11-2 TRBD1 NA CASSPIRGPGNTIYF TGTGCCAGCAGTCCAATAAGGGGGCCTGGAAACACCATATATTTT
TRBJ2-1 TRBV5-1 TRBD2 once CASSLGLAGSYNEQFF TGCGCCAGCAGCTTGGGACTAGCGGGGTCTTACAATGAGCAGTTCTTC
TRBJ2-3 TRBV4-1 NA NA CASSQDLGARTTDTQYF TGCGCCAGCAGCCAAGATCTTGGGGCCAGGACCACAGATACGCAGTATTTT
TRBJ2-3 TRBV10-3 TRBD1 NA CATKGDRESTDTQYF TGTGCCACGAAGGGGGACAGGGAAAGCACAGATACGCAGTATTTT
TRBJ2-7 TRBV6-7 TRBD2 NA CASSYRGAGGPEQYF TGTGCCAGCAGTTACCGGGGAGCGGGAGGCCCCGAGCAGTACTTC
TRBJ1-1 TRBV3-1/TRBV3-2 TRBD1 few CASSQVAGQRSPEAFF TGTGCCAGCAGCCAAGTCGCGGGACAGAGAAGCCCTGAAGCTTTCTTT
TRBJ2-1 TRBV27 TRBD2 NA CASSLSKASGGLNEQFF TGTGCCAGCAGTTTATCGAAGGCTAGCGGGGGGCTCAATGAGCAGTTCTTC
TRBJ1-6 TRBV5-1 TRBD1 NA CASSLTGQGNSPLHF TGCGCCAGCAGCTTGACGGGACAGGGTAATTCACCCCTCCACTTT
TRBJ1-3 TRBV5-1 TRBD1 NA CASSPRTGGSGNTIYF TGCGCCAGCAGCCCTCGGACAGGGGGCTCTGGAAACACCATATATTTT
TRBJ2-3 TRBV7-8 NA NA CASSSVPDTQYF TGTGCCAGCAGCTCAGTCCCAGATACGCAGTATTTT
TRBJ2-7 TRBV5-1 NA NA CASSDPQSSHEQYF TGCGCCAGCAGCGATCCACAGAGTTCCCACGAGCAGTACTTC
TRBJ2-2 TRBV7-3 NA NA CASSFTGAGELFF TGTGCCAGCAGCTTCACAGGAGCCGGGGAGCTGTTTTTT
TRBJ2-7 TRBV5-6 NA NA CASSAAYEQYF TGTGCCAGCAGCGCGGCCTACGAGCAGTACTTC
TRBJ1-3 TRBV30 NA NA CAWSGSGHTGNTIYF TGTGCCTGGAGTGGTAGCGGACATACCGGAAACACCATATATTTT
TRBJ2-1 TRBV7-2 TRBD2 few CASSPGLAQFPYNEQFF TGTGCCAGCAGCCCGGGACTAGCGCAGTTCCCCTACAATGAGCAGTTCTTC